This T cell receptor beta chain was sequenced in a study of OX40 agonist ivuxolimab in advanced cancers. CDR1 SNHLY and CDR2 FYNNEI come from the germline V gene. The CDR3 spans 15 residues. Whole-study results and caveats: Determination of antigen specificity was not performed for the expanded peripheral T cells. The study found among the lowest clonal expansion in partial responders at 0.1-3.0 mg/kg. Clonal expansion by week 6 occurred in CD4+ and CD8+ blood T cells (at 0.1 to 3.0 mg/kg).

Regarding this clone: What it recognizes is unknown. An end of the junction differs from the germline gene, which may be a read error.

Sequenced by immunoSEQ multiplex PCR; TCRdb stores in-frame clones only, minus some. The sample holds some 64,000 clones, roughly 86% seen once. The V and J genes are TRBV2 and TRBJ1-1, with TRBD1 matching over 7 bases. The material was CD4+ or CD8+ T cells sorted from blood, obtained in a trial of the OX40 agonist ivuxolimab. The TCR originated in an adult with an advanced solid tumor such as melanoma, head and neck, liver or kidney cancer. The CDR3 reads CASSARDRANAEAFF. In DNA form, the CDR3 reads TGTGCCAGCAGTGCCCGCGACAGGGCGAACGCTGAAGCTTTCTTT. Drawing the rest from reference TRBV2 and TRBJ1-1, the complete variable domain is EPEVTQTPSHQVTQMGQEVILRCVPISNHLYFYWYRQILGQKVEFLVSFYNNEISEKSEIFDDQFSVERPDGSNFTLKIRSTKLEDSAMYFCASSARDRANAEAFFGQGTRLTVV.